The 16 T cell receptor beta chains in this list originate from one sample, sequenced in a study of blood T cells in healthy people across ages. Then a second PCR, running about 7 to 11 cycles, was carried out with a sample-barcoded 5' primer and a J-beta primer mix. Via MiXCR, TCRdb re-called the 5' RACE reads, giving one row per CDR3 protein. The table lists about 1.4 million distinct CDR3 sequences, roughly 59% of them singletons. Sequencing was carried out using blood. These receptors originate from a man between 18 and 29 years old in good health.

V is TRBV5-1 and J is TRBJ2-3; D is perhaps TRBD1 (6 bases). Germline CDR1 is SGHRS and CDR2 is YFSETQ. V lost 4 bases to trimming and J lost 5 bases, with 17 bases between them. The CDR3 consists of 15 residues. The chain's CDR3 is CASSENRVNGDTQYF. The CDR3 nucleotides read TGCGCCAGCAGCGAGAACAGGGTCAATGGAGATACGCAGTATTTT.

There are a few counts of this clonotype. The CDR3 region is CASSLRGGRGVDTQYF. The DNA of the CDR3 is TGTGCCAGCAGCCTGCGAGGGGGGAGAGGTGTAGATACGCAGTATTTT. The rearrangement joins TRBV7-2 to TRBJ2-3; D may match TRBD1 or TRBD2 (6 bases each). Germline CDR1 is SGHTA and CDR2 is FQGNSA. V lost 5 bases to trimming and J lost 5 bases, with 20 bases between them. CDR3 size: 16 residues.

This clonotype has just a few counts. The V gene is TRBV12-3 or TRBV12-4, the J gene TRBJ1-2, with no clear D. The CDR3 has 16 amino acids. V gave up 6 bases and J gave up 0 bases, with 17 bases separating them. CDR3: CASSRREGLTNYGYTF. The CDR3 region has the DNA TGTGCCAGCAGCCGCCGAGAGGGTCTAACTAACTATGGCTACACCTTC.

The V gene is TRBV6-1, the J gene TRBJ2-7, with TRBD2 as a possible D gene (6 bases). CDR1 is MNHNS and CDR2 is SASEGT in the germline V gene. The V end lost 6 bases, the J end lost 3 bases, and 15 bases lay between the germline ends. This CDR3 has 14 residues. The CDR3 region has the DNA TGTGCCAGCAGGGGGACTGAGGGGAGCTACGAGCAGTACTTC. It encodes CASRGTEGSYEQYF.

The count of this clonotype is one. The chain recombines TRBV10-3 with TRBJ1-5; 7 bases are shared with TRBD1. Germline trimming cut 4 bases from V and 1 base from J; bases unmatched to any gene: 13. The CDR3 is 18 amino acids. Germline CDR1 ENHRY, CDR2 SYGVKD. The CDR3 spells CAISASPGGMDSNQPQHF. CDR3 nucleotide sequence: TGTGCCATCAGTGCTTCGCCAGGGGGAATGGACAGCAATCAGCCCCAGCATTTT.

As for this clonotype: A junction boundary mismatches the germline segment, possibly from a read error. V and J are TRBV6-5 and TRBJ2-2, with D maybe TRBD2 (5 bases). The germline CDR1 and CDR2 sequences are MNHEY and SVGAGI. This CDR3 has 15 amino acids. The CDR3 loop is CASSPPDGNTGELFF. CDR3 DNA: TGTGCCAGCAGCCCACCCGATGGGAACACCGGGGAGCTATTTTTT.

This rearrangement joins TRBV6-5 to TRBJ2-1; 10 bases are a match to TRBD2. CDR3 length: 16 residues. After removal of 6 bases from V and 6 bases from J, the junction contained 11 bases not matched to a gene. Germline CDR1 is MNHEY and CDR2 is SVGAGI. This chain's CDR3 is CASSPKAGGPRNEQFF. For the CDR3, the DNA is TGTGCCAGCAGCCCGAAAGCGGGAGGGCCACGCAATGAGCAGTTCTTC.

This clonotype has more than one count but fewer than ten. This chain connects TRBV15 to TRBJ2-5; TRBD1 agrees at 8 bases. The V segment lost 0 bases and the J segment 4 bases; nucleotides outside the gene matches: 7. This CDR3 has 16 residues. Germline CDR1 reads LNHNV; CDR2 reads YYDKDF (reference sequence). The CDR3 loop reads CATSRDRQGQAETQYF. CDR3 DNA: TGTGCCACCAGCAGAGATCGACAGGGGCAAGCAGAGACCCAGTACTTC.

This clonotype was detected only a few times. V usage is TRBV29-1 and J usage is TRBJ2-2; D gene uncertain. Per germline, CDR1 SQVTM and CDR2 ANQGSEA. CDR3 length: 14 residues. V was trimmed by 0 bases and J by 0 bases, leaving 5 bases between them. CDR3 DNA: TGCAGCGTTGAAGATAGATCGAACACCGGGGAGCTGTTTTTT. It encodes CSVEDRSNTGELFF.

This clonotype was observed a handful of times. The chain combines TRBV5-1 with TRBJ2-7; D possibly uses TRBD1 or TRBD2 (6 bases each). Germline CDR1 and CDR2: SGHRS and YFSETQ. V dropped 6 bases and J dropped 4 bases, with 17 bases sitting between them. The CDR3 is 14 residues long. The chain's CDR3 is CASILEGEEYEQYF. CDR3 nucleotides: TGCGCCAGCATCCTGGAGGGGGAGGAATACGAGCAGTACTTC.

The chain couples TRBV2 to TRBJ2-5; D not resolved. TRBJ2-7 matches the DNA end more closely, so the J call is doubtful. CDR3 size: 14 residues. Germline CDR1 SNHLY, CDR2 FYNNEI. CDR3 in DNA: TGTGCCAGCAGTGCCCTCAGGTCTACCTACGAGCAGTACTTC. It yields the protein CASSALRSTYEQYF.

This rearrangement joins TRBV28 to TRBJ1-2; 7 nucleotides align to TRBD1. The J segment lost 7 bases and the V segment lost 4 bases, leaving 12 bases of the junction unmatched. The germline CDR1 and CDR2 sequences are MDHEN and SYDVKM. This CDR3 has 15 residues. CDR3: CASSSITSGGIGYTF. The CDR3 DNA reads TGTGCCAGCAGTTCGATCACTTCAGGGGGTATTGGCTACACCTTC.

This clonotype occurred a few times. The chain joins TRBV10-1 to TRBJ1-6; no definite D call. In germline, CDR1 is WNHNN, CDR2 SYGVQD (reference sequence). The CDR3 is 13 amino acids. Trimming removed 3 bases at V and 3 bases at J, with 3 bases between. CDR3 bases: TGCGCCAGCAGTGACAACTATAATTCACCCCTCCACTTT. Amino acids: CASSDNYNSPLHF.

This clonotype was recorded many times. This sequence may be a read error, since a much larger clone differs from it by one base. The V and J genes are TRBV3-1 and TRBJ2-7, with D possibly matching TRBD2 (6 bases). Trimming removed 4 bases from V and 2 bases from J, with 12 bases in between. The CDR3 loop spans 14 amino acids. Germline V lookup: CDR1 LGHDT, CDR2 YNNKEL (reference sequence). The CDR3 is CASSPCGGAYEQYF. CDR3 DNA sequence: TGTGCCAGCAGCCCCTGCGGCGGGGCCTACGAGCAGTACTTC.

The J gene is TRBJ2-3, the V gene TRBV6-6, with TRBD2 identical over 7 bases. This CDR3 is built from 15 residues. V lost 6 bases to trimming and J lost 1 base; unmatched junction nucleotides: 7. Germline-derived CDR1 and CDR2 are MNHNY and SVGAGI (reference sequence). In DNA, the CDR3 is TGTGCCAGCAGCCCCCCTCGGGGGGGCACAGATACGCAGTATTTT. Its translation is CASSPPRGGTDTQYF.

This clonotype has only one observation. For the CDR3, the DNA is TGCAGGGCCACTAGCCCTCTCCAGTTCTTC. It yields the protein CRATSPLQFF. The V and J genes are TRBV20-1 and TRBJ2-7; D may be TRBD2 (6 bases). The DNA end lines up better with TRBJ2-1; the J call may be wrong. This CDR3 region has 10 residues. The germline V gene encodes CDR1 DFQATT and CDR2 SNEGSKA (reference sequence).